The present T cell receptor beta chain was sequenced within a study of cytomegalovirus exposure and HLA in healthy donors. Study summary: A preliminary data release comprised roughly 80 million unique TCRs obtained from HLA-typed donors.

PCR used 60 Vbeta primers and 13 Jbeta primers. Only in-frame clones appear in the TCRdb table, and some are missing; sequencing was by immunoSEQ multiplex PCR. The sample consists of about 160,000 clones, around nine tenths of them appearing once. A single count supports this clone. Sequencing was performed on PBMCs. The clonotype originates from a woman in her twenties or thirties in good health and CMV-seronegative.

CDR3 sequence reads: CASRDSRLGIEAFF. Written as DNA, the CDR3 is TGTGCCAGCAGGGACAGCCGTCTGGGGATTGAAGCTTTCTTT. This chain uses TRBV2 with TRBJ1-1, with D maybe TRBD1 (6 bases). Germline V gene lookup returns CDR1 SNHLY and CDR2 FYNNEI. The CDR3 has 14 residues. With 6 bases removed from V and 7 bases from J, the gap between germline ends came to 18 bases.